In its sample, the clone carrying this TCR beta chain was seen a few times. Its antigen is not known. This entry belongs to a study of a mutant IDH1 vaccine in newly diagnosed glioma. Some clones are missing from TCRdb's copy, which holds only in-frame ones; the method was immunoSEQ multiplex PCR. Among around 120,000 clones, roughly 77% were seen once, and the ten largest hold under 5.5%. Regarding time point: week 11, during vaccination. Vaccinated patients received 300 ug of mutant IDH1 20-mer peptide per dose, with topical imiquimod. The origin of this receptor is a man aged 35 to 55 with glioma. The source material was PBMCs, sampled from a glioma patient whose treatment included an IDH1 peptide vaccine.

As DNA, the CDR3 is TGCGCCAGCAAAGTAGATAATTCACCCCTCCACTTT. Protein: CASKVDNSPLHF. The V gene is TRBV5-1, the J gene TRBJ1-6; D is uncertain. CDR3 length equals 12 residues. Germline V lookup: CDR1 SGHRS, CDR2 YFSETQ. V was clipped by 6 bases and J by 5 bases, with 6 bases between them.